This T cell receptor beta chain appears in the sequencing data of a study of quantifying T cell responses using KT2 cells. Study in general: cDNA was made from DNase-treated RNA using alpha and beta constant primers. The second PCR ran as a qPCR until a predetermined fluorescence threshold was reached. Estimated efficiency of the T4 ligation step was above 8% under optimum conditions.

An oligo carrying a UMI was ligated to the cDNA 3' end. First-round PCR used approximately 4 cycles and beta primers RC1.1 and RC1.2 covering TRBC1 and TRBC2. TCRdb used MiXCR to reprocess the UMI-ligation and nested PCR reads, holding one entry per CDR3 protein. The sample lists over 55,000 distinct CDR3 sequences, about 12% occurring once. V lost 7 bases, J lost 4 bases, and 12 bases stayed unmatched. Germline V gene sequence: CDR1 MNHEY, CDR2 SVGAGI. CDR3 size: 15 residues. Overall study results and limits: KT2 sequence counts showed saturation when very many KT2 cells were spiked in.

This clonotype came up once. The antigen is not known. KT2, a clone with a known TCR, was spiked into unfractionated PBMC. This chain links TRBV6-5 with TRBJ1-1; TRBD1 agrees at 7 bases. The sequence was collected from a human donor. Material: PBMCs spiked with cells of the T cell clone KT2. CDR3 nucleotide sequence: TGTGCCAGCACTTCCAGGGGGGAATTATCCACTGAAGCTTTCTTT. Translated, it gives CASTSRGELSTEAFF.